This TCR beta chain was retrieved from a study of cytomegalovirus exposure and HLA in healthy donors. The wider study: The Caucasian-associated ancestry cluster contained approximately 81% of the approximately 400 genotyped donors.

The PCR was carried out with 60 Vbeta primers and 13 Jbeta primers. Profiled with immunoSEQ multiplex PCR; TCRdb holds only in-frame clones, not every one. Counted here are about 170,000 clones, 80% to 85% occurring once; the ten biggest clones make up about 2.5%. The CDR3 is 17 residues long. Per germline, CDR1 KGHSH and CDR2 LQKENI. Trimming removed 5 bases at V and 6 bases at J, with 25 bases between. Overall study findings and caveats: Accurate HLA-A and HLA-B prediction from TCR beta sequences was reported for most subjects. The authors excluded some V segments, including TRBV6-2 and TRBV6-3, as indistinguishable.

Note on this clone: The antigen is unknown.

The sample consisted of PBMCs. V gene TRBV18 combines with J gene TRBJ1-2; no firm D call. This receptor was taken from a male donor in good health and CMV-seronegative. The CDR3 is CASSANRPDIGSNGYTF. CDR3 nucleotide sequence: TGTGCCAGCTCAGCAAACCGACCAGACATTGGGTCCAATGGCTACACCTTC.